This record covers a single TCR beta chain. No antigen is known for it. CDR3 length equals 13 residues. The V gene's germline CDR1 is SGHRS and CDR2 YFSETQ. V was clipped by 2 bases and J by 3 bases; unmatched bases: 2. The data were obtained in a study of T cell responses to AZD1222 COVID-19 vaccine. The protocol was immunoSEQ multiplex PCR, while the TCRdb copy is restricted to in-frame clones and leaves out a portion. Among 50,000 to 65,000 clones, 70% to 90% were seen once, and the ten largest hold around 4.9%. Study observations and caveats: Only 5 or 6 AZD1222 recipients tested seropositive at baseline. Targets within unmutated variant regions were reportedly found for nearly half of spike-specific TCRs. None of the repertoires were sampled until the peak T cell response had passed. Possibly, clonal diversity was underestimated; donors were largely white British and included more females.

This chain connects TRBV5-1 to TRBJ2-7; the match to TRBD2 covers 7 bases. The TCR originated in an adult in good health. The sample was peripheral blood, taken on day 0 of AZD1222 vaccination. Written as DNA, the CDR3 is TGCGCCAGCAGCTTTTCGGGAGGCTACGAGCAGTACTTC. Its translation: CASSFSGGYEQYF. Complete variable domain (other parts from reference TRBV5-1 and TRBJ2-7): KAGVTQTPRYLIKTRGQQVTLSCSPISGHRSVSWYQQTPGQGLQFLFEYFSETQRNKGNFPGRFSGRQFSNSRSEMNVSTLELGDSALYLCASSFSGGYEQYFGPGTRLTVT.